Reported below is one TCR beta chain. The data stem from a study of T cells in Graves' hyperthyroidism and ophthalmopathy. Whole-study context: The blood sample was taken at first diagnosis, before treatment began.

RNA transcripts gave rise to amplified TCR beta CDR3 regions. With the HTBI primer set, the TCR CDR3 went through a first round of RT-PCR. TCRdb ran MiXCR on the multiplex PCR reads and lists one entry per CDR3 protein. The data hold 600,000 to 800,000 distinct CDR3 sequences, with 35% observed a single time. CDR1 and CDR2 from the germline V gene are LGHNA and YSLEER. This CDR3 has 14 residues. V gave up 0 bases and J gave up 5 bases; unmatched junction bases: 3. Absent ophthalmopathy progression within 18 months defined stable Graves' hyperthyroidism. 10 ml of fresh peripheral blood supplied the PBMCs.

This clonotype was sampled from a woman in her thirties or forties with Graves' hyperthyroidism. The rearrangement links TRBV4-3 to TRBJ1-2; 7 nucleotides line up with TRBD1. Sequenced: blood. The CDR3 DNA reads TGCGCCAGCAGCCAAGATGGCAGGGGGTATGGCTACACCTTC. Protein sequence: CASSQDGRGYGYTF.